The 28 T cell receptor beta chains in this list originate from one sample, sequenced in a study of blood T cells in healthy people across ages (dated by TCRdb to about 2015). The library relied on 5' RACE. Sequencing was carried out with an Illumina HiSeq 2500. A second PCR of roughly 7 to 11 cycles was performed with a sample-barcoded 5' primer and a J-beta primer mix. The public reads were reanalyzed by TCRdb: fastp trimming at Q25, MiXCR alignment, in-frame beta chains only. Entries are consolidated by CDR3 protein sequence, retaining the most common genes and DNA. Counted in this sample were 550,000 to 700,000 distinct CDR3 sequences; 27% of them appeared once. The top ten clonotypes cover approximately 18% of the sample. Sequencing used blood. The receptors shown here come from a woman in her 70s in good health.

The V call is TRBV20-1, the J call TRBJ1-1; TRBD1 matches 7 bases. The CDR3 totals 15 residues. Trimming took 5 bases from V and 2 from J; bases not matched to a gene: 11. The germline V gene encodes CDR1 DFQATT and CDR2 SNEGSKA (reference sequence). CDR3 nucleotides: TGCAGTGCTCACCGAGGGGGCGGGCTAAACACTGAAGCTTTCTTT. Translated, it gives CSAHRGGGLNTEAFF.

This clonotype was found a few times. This rearrangement joins TRBV6-5 to TRBJ1-1, with TRBD1 identical over 8 bases. This CDR3 is 12 amino acids long. Germline CDR1 is MNHEY and CDR2 is SVGAGI. Germline trimming cut 6 bases from V and 12 bases from J; bases unmatched to any gene: 9. CDR3 region: CASRTGTGGSFF. CDR3 sequence (DNA): TGTGCCAGCAGAACCGGGACAGGAGGTTCTTTCTTT.

V and J are TRBV27 and TRBJ1-2, with 9 bases matching TRBD1. CDR1 is MNHEY, CDR2 SMNVEV, per germline (reference sequence). The CDR3 runs 14 residues. V lost 8 bases to trimming and J lost 2 bases; unmatched junction nucleotides: 6. As DNA, the CDR3 is TGTGCCAGCGGGCGGGGACAGGGAAACTATGGCTACACCTTC. Protein: CASGRGQGNYGYTF.

As concerns this clonotype: Without the conserved terminal phenylalanine or tryptophan, this CDR3 likely stems from a read error. The chain uses TRBV6-5 and TRBJ2-7; 11 bases line up with TRBD1. The length of the CDR3 is 14 residues. V was clipped by 7 bases and J by 4 bases; unmatched bases: 6. CDR1 is MNHEY, CDR2 SVGAGI, per germline. Written as DNA, the CDR3 is TGTGCCAGCACCTATGGACAGGGGGCTTACGAGCAGTACCTC. Its protein product is CASTYGQGAYEQYL.

This clonotype was picked up a small number of times. The chain combines TRBV25-1 with TRBJ1-4, with D unclear. The CDR3 is made up of 13 amino acids. The germline V gene encodes CDR1 MGHDK and CDR2 SYGVNS. V was clipped by 4 bases and J by 5 bases, with 8 bases between them. Here the CDR3 reads CASSVQENEKLFF. CDR3 coding DNA: TGTGCCAGCAGTGTCCAGGAAAATGAAAAACTGTTTTTT.

The J gene is TRBJ2-1, the V gene TRBV7-9; tentative D call: TRBD2 (6 bases). The germline CDR1 and CDR2 sequences are SEHNR and FQNEAQ (reference sequence). The V end was cut by 2 bases, the J end by 6 bases, with 11 bases between. The CDR3 sequence is 14 residues long. The CDR3 region has the DNA TGTGCCAGCAGCTTACCCGGGACTCCCAATGAGCAGTTCTTC. Its protein product is CASSLPGTPNEQFF.

This chain joins TRBV24-1 and TRBJ2-1; 9 bases are shared with TRBD1. The J call may be wrong; the DNA end is better matched by TRBJ2-5. Germline CDR1 is KGHDR and CDR2 is SFDVKD. The CDR3 contains 19 residues. The CDR3 bases are TGTGCCACCAGCCTTACCACAGGGGGCGGAACTCTCAGGAGGGAGACCCAGTACTTC. This sequence encodes CATSLTTGGGTLRRETQYF.

This clonotype turned up a few times. V and J are TRBV4-2 and TRBJ2-3, with 8 bases aligning to TRBD2. The CDR3 has 16 residues. Unmatched junction bases numbered 6, after V lost 0 bases and J lost 4 bases. Germline V gene data show CDR1 as LGHNA and CDR2 as YNFKEQ. The CDR3 DNA reads TGTGCCAGCAGCCAAGATCGGGGGGGGTCCGCAGATACGCAGTATTTT. Amino acids: CASSQDRGGSADTQYF.

This clonotype was observed a few times. The genes are TRBV6-2 or TRBV6-3 and TRBJ1-1; the D is unclear. The CDR3 is 11 amino acids. V shed 3 bases and J shed 5 bases, with 4 bases lying between them. The germline V gene encodes CDR1 MNHEY and CDR2 SVGEGT. The CDR3 bases are TGTGCCAGCAGTTATAAGACTGAAGCTTTCTTT. It is translated as CASSYKTEAFF.

This clonotype was counted a few times. V gene TRBV7-2 combines with J gene TRBJ2-5; D not certain. Trimming removed 7 bases from V and 2 bases from J, with 8 bases in between. The V gene's germline CDR1 is SGHTA and CDR2 FQGNSA. The CDR3 loop spans 12 amino acids. The CDR3 protein is CASTHGQETQYF. The CDR3 DNA follows: TGTGCCAGCACCCACGGACAAGAGACCCAGTACTTC.

This sequence joins TRBV18 and TRBJ2-5; 7 bases align to TRBD1. Near its end, the DNA agrees better with TRBJ2-1, so the J call may be wrong. The CDR3 consists of 14 residues. The germline gives CDR1 KGHSH, CDR2 LQKENI. The CDR3 protein is CASSPYRGDGEQFF. The CDR3 DNA reads TGTGCCAGCTCACCCTACAGGGGAGACGGTGAGCAGTTCTTC.

This clonotype was detected only a few times. The CDR3 DNA is TGTGCCAGCAGCTTAGGACGGTCCAATTACGAGCAGTACTTC. It encodes CASSLGRSNYEQYF. The chain is built from TRBV7-2 and TRBJ2-7, with D hard to call. V was shortened by 1 base and J by 4 bases, with 11 bases between the two germline ends. Germline V gene sequence: CDR1 SGHTA, CDR2 FQGNSA. This CDR3 spans 14 amino acids.

This clonotype was counted at least ten times. V is TRBV7-9 and J is TRBJ2-1, with 7 bases matching TRBD1. The J segment lost 6 bases and the V segment lost 6 bases, leaving 2 bases of the junction unmatched. Per germline, CDR1 SEHNR and CDR2 FQNEAQ (reference sequence). There are 12 residues in the CDR3. The CDR3 is CASRTGSNEQFF. DNA for the CDR3: TGTGCCAGCAGGACAGGGTCCAATGAGCAGTTCTTC.

This chain uses TRBV9 with TRBJ2-3, with 11 bases fitting TRBD2. The germline V gene encodes CDR1 SGDLS and CDR2 YYNGEE. The J segment lost 8 bases and the V segment lost 2 bases, leaving 10 bases of the junction unmatched. The CDR3 has 16 residues. CDR3 coding DNA: TGTGCCAGCAGCGTGGTAGCGGGGGGGCCCGCAGGTACGCAGTATTTT. Translating gives CASSVVAGGPAGTQYF. The full variable domain, in which reference TRBV9 and TRBJ2-3 provide the parts outside the CDR3, is DSGVTQTPKHLITATGQRVTLRCSPRSGDLSVYWYQQSLDQGLQFLIQYYNGEERAKGNILERFSAQQFPDLHSELNLSSLELGDSALYFCASSVVAGGPAGTQYFGPGTRLTVL.

The chain has TRBV28 and TRBJ2-1; 9 nucleotides match TRBD1. Trimming at V came to 3 bases and at J to 7 bases, leaving 16 bases not matched to a gene. The CDR3 contains 18 residues. Germline CDR1 MDHEN, CDR2 SYDVKM. CDR3 region: CASSFSSGTGNWDNEQFF. In DNA, the CDR3 is TGTGCCAGCAGTTTCTCCTCCGGGACAGGGAATTGGGATAATGAGCAGTTCTTC.

This clonotype has only a few counts. The rearrangement links TRBV7-7 to TRBJ2-5, with 8 bases matching TRBD1. CDR1 is SSHAT, CDR2 FNYEAQ, per germline (reference sequence). This CDR3 is built from 14 residues. Trimming removed 11 bases from V and 4 bases from J; junction bases left unmatched: 12. The CDR3 loop reads CASGQGRIGETQYF. The CDR3 coding sequence is TGTGCCTCAGGACAGGGACGAATCGGAGAGACCCAGTACTTC.

The chain has TRBV14 and TRBJ1-2, with TRBD1 as a possible D gene (5 bases). Looked up from germline, CDR1 is SGHDN and CDR2 is FVKESK. The CDR3 has 14 residues. V lost 3 bases to trimming and J lost 2 bases, with 10 bases between them. CDR3 nucleotide sequence: TGTGCCAGCAGCCAGCGGCAGGGAAACTATGGCTACACCTTC. This sequence encodes CASSQRQGNYGYTF.

V gene TRBV4-2 combines with J gene TRBJ2-3, with 8 positions matching TRBD2. The CDR3 sequence is 16 residues long. Germline CDR1 is LGHNA and CDR2 is YNFKEQ. The junction had 10 bases not matched to a gene; V was cut back by 5 bases and J by 3 bases. CDR3 in DNA: TGTGCCAGCAGCTCTCGGGTAGCGGGGAAAACAGATACGCAGTATTTT. Translated: CASSSRVAGKTDTQYF.

This clonotype was counted a few times. The chain uses TRBV10-3 and TRBJ2-5, with 8 bases lining up with TRBD2. Losses at the gene ends were 6 bases for V and 0 bases for J; bases not matched to a gene: 6. The CDR3 sequence is 15 residues long. The germline gives CDR1 ENHRY, CDR2 SYGVKD. This CDR3 is CAIRPQLADQETQYF. CDR3 nucleotides: TGTGCCATCAGGCCTCAACTAGCGGACCAAGAGACCCAGTACTTC.

This clonotype appeared a few times. The rearrangement links TRBV20-1 to TRBJ2-5; the match to TRBD2 covers 9 bases. This CDR3 comprises 13 residues. The ends lost 6 bases at V and 4 bases at J; junction bases unmatched: 6. The V gene's germline CDR1 is DFQATT and CDR2 SNEGSKA (reference sequence). CDR3: CSASGRGGETQYF. The CDR3 nucleotides read TGCAGTGCCAGTGGGCGGGGGGGAGAGACCCAGTACTTC.

Comment on this clonotype: Germline is not matched at one junction end, which may reflect a read error. The chain is built from TRBV18 and TRBJ1-3, with D perhaps TRBD1 (5 bases). This CDR3 is built from 15 residues. Germline loops: CDR1 KGHSH, CDR2 LQKENI. The CDR3 nucleotides are TGTGCCAGCTCACCGACAGACTCCTCTGGAAACACCGTATATTTT. Translating gives CASSPTDSSGNTVYF.

This clonotype came up a few times. The chain joins TRBV4-1 to TRBJ1-1; D might be TRBD1 (5 bases). V lost 1 base and J lost 5, with 20 bases in between. Germline CDR1 and CDR2: MGHRA and YSYEKL. The CDR3 contains 17 residues. CDR3 bases: TGCGCCAGCAGCCAAGTTGGCCGCGGGCGGGGGGTAACTGAAGCTTTCTTT. It codes for CASSQVGRGRGVTEAFF.

This clonotype was recorded a few times. The chain combines TRBV11-2 with TRBJ2-7; 10 bases map to TRBD2. There are 17 residues in the CDR3. Trimming at V came to 0 bases and at J to 2 bases, leaving 7 bases not matched to a gene. The germline gives CDR1 SGHAT, CDR2 FQNNGV. The CDR3 loop reads CASSLESPSGGPYEQYF. CDR3 nucleotide sequence: TGTGCCAGCAGCTTAGAATCCCCTAGCGGGGGCCCCTACGAGCAGTACTTC.

The chain joins TRBV7-2 to TRBJ2-1; D is uncertain. This CDR3 has 15 residues. Deletions cut 5 bases from V and 0 bases from J, with 11 bases between. CDR1 SGHTA and CDR2 FQGNSA come from the germline V gene. In DNA form, the CDR3 reads TGTGCCAGCAGCACGAGGCCAAGCTCCTACAATGAGCAGTTCTTC. Translated: CASSTRPSSYNEQFF.

The rearrangement joins TRBV7-2 to TRBJ2-6, with D possibly being TRBD2 (6 bases). V lost 1 base, J lost 2 bases, and 6 bases lay in between. The CDR3 covers 15 residues. Germline V gives CDR1 SGHTA, CDR2 FQGNSA. The CDR3 reads CASSLERAGANVLTF. The CDR3 bases are TGTGCCAGCAGCTTAGAGCGGGCTGGGGCCAACGTCCTGACTTTC.

This clonotype was seen a few times. The J gene is TRBJ1-1, the V gene TRBV7-2; unclear D gene. Per germline, CDR1 SGHTA and CDR2 FQGNSA. The ends were cut back, 4 bases at V and 6 bases at J, with 18 bases in the middle. The CDR3 contains 15 residues. The CDR3 bases are TGTGCCAGCAGCTCCGGACGGGGAAAAAGCGCTGAAGCTTTCTTT. Protein sequence: CASSSGRGKSAEAFF.

This clonotype has a handful of counts. The rearrangement joins TRBV27 to TRBJ1-2; 9 bases fit TRBD1. Germline V CDR1 and CDR2: MNHEY, SMNVEV (reference sequence). After removal of 6 bases from V and 8 bases from J, the junction contained 4 bases not matched to a gene. The CDR3 is made up of 12 amino acids. The DNA of the CDR3 is TGTGCCAGCAGCCTGACAGGGGGAGGCTACACCTTC. It is translated as CASSLTGGGYTF.

This clonotype was observed at least ten times. This chain joins TRBV12-3 or TRBV12-4 and TRBJ2-5; no reliable D call. With 4 bases removed from V and 0 bases from J, the gap between germline ends came to 6 bases. The CDR3 is 13 residues long. This CDR3 reads CASSWTDQETQYF. As DNA, the CDR3 is TGTGCCAGCAGTTGGACGGACCAAGAGACCCAGTACTTC.